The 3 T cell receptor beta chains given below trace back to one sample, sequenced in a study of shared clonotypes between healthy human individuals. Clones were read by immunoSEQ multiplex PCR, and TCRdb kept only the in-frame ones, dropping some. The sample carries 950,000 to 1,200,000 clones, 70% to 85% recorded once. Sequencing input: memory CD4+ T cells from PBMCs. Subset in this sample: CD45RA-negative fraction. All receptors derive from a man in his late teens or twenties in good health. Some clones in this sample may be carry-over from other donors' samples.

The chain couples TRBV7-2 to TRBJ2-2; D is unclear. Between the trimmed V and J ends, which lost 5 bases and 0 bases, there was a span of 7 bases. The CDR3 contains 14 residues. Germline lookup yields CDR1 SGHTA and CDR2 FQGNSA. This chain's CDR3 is CASSQRTNTGELFF. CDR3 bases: TGTGCCAGCAGCCAGAGAACGAACACCGGGGAGCTGTTTTTT.

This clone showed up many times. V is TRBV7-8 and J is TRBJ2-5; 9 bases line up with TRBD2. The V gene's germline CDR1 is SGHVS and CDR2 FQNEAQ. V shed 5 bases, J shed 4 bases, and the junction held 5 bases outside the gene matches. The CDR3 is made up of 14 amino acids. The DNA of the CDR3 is TGTGCCAGCAGCCGCAAGACTAGCGGAGAGACCCAGTACTTC. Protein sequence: CASSRKTSGETQYF.

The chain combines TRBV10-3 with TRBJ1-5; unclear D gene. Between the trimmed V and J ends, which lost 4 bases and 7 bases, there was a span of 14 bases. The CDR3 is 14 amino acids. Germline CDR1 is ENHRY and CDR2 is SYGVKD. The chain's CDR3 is CAISVDPRGQPQHF. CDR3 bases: TGTGCCATCAGTGTTGACCCGCGAGGCCAGCCCCAGCATTTT.